A single T cell receptor (beta chain) is shown here with its context. Measured with immunoSEQ multiplex PCR; TCRdb has only the in-frame clones, and not every one. The sample holds 200,000 to 250,000 clones, around 85% seen once. The data are from a study of blood T cell repertoires in COVID-19. The germline V gene has CDR1 SGHRS and CDR2 YFSETQ. This CDR3 contains 15 residues. Losses at the gene ends were 2 bases for V and 4 bases for J; bases not matched to a gene: 6. The specimen sequenced was peripheral blood. The genes are TRBV5-1 and TRBJ2-5; 9 bases agree with TRBD1. This sequence was found in a man between 60 and 70 years old with acute or convalescent COVID-19. The CDR3 region is CASSFLQGAGETQYF. CDR3 coding DNA: TGCGCCAGCAGCTTTCTACAGGGGGCAGGAGAGACCCAGTACTTC.